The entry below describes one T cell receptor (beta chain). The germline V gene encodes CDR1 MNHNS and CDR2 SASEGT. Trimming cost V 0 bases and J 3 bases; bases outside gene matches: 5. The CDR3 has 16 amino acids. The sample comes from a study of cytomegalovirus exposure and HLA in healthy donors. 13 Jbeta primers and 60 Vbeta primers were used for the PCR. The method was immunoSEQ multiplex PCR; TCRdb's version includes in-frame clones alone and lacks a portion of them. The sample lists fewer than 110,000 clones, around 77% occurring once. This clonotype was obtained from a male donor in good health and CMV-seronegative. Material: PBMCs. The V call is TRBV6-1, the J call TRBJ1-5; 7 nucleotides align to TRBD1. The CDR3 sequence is CASSEAQGGLNQPQHF. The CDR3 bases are TGTGCCAGCAGTGAAGCCCAAGGGGGCCTCAATCAGCCCCAGCATTTT.